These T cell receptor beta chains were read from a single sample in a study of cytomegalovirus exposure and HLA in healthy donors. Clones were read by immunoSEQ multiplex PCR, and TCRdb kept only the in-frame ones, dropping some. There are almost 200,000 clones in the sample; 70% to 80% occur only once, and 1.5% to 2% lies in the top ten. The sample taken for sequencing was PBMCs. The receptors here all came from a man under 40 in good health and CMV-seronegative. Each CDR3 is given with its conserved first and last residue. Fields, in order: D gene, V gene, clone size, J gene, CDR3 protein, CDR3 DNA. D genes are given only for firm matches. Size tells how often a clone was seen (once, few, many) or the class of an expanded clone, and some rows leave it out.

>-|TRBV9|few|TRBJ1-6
CASSVEGQLWDSPLHF
TGTGCCAGCAGCGTAGAGGGACAATTATGGGATTCACCCCTCCACTTT
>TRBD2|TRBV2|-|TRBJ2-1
CASSYLTSGSGNEQFF
TGTGCCAGCAGCTATTTGACTAGCGGGAGTGGAAATGAGCAGTTCTTC
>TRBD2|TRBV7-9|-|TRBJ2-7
CASSLWGSGPTAYEQYF
TGTGCCAGCAGCTTATGGGGTAGCGGGCCTACCGCCTACGAGCAGTACTTC
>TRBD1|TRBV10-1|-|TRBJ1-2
CASSRGLNYGYTF
TGCGCCAGCAGCAGGGGGCTTAACTATGGCTACACCTTC
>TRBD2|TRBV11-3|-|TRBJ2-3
CASSPPGGGGTDTQYF
TGTGCCAGCAGCCCACCGGGAGGGGGAGGCACAGATACGCAGTATTTT
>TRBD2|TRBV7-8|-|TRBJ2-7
CASSLVRPWREGSYEQYF
TGTGCCAGCAGCTTAGTACGCCCCTGGCGGGAGGGCTCCTACGAGCAGTACTTC
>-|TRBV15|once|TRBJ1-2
CATSRDRSYGYTF
TGTGCCACCAGCAGAGATCGGTCGTATGGCTACACCTTC
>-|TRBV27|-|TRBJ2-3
CASSLSPSSTTDTQYF
TGTGCCAGCAGTTTATCTCCATCGTCTACCACAGATACGCAGTATTTT
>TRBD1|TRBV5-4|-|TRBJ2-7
CASSSDRGYAYEQYF
TGTGCCAGCAGCTCTGACAGGGGCTATGCCTACGAGCAGTACTTC
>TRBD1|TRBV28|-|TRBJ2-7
CASSFEFRDRGYEQYF
TGTGCCAGCAGTTTTGAATTCCGGGACAGGGGCTACGAGCAGTACTTC
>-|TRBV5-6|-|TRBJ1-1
CASTRGFEAFF
TGTGCCAGCACCCGGGGGTTTGAAGCTTTCTTT
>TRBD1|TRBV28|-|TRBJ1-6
CASSRGTGASNSPLHF
TGTGCCAGCAGCCGGGGGACAGGGGCGAGTAATTCACCCCTCCACTTT
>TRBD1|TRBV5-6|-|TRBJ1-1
CASSSHRDRGRRNTEAFF
TGTGCCAGCAGCTCCCACCGGGACAGGGGGCGAAGGAACACTGAAGCTTTCTTT
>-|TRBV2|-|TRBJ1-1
CASSGGWGPSEAFF
TGTGCCAGCAGTGGGGGGTGGGGGCCCTCTGAAGCTTTCTTT
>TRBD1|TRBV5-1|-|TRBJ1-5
CASSSVVPGQGGLYSNQPQHF
TGCGCCAGCAGCTCGGTGGTCCCGGGACAGGGGGGCCTATATAGCAATCAGCCCCAGCATTTT
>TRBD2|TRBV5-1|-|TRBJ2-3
CASSSLAGNTDTQYF
TGCGCCAGCAGTAGTCTAGCGGGGAACACAGATACGCAGTATTTT
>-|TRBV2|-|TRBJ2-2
CASSPKMVVAGELFF
TGTGCCAGCAGTCCTAAAATGGTAGTGGCCGGGGAGCTGTTTTTT
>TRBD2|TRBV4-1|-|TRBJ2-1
CASSQSGGTSGKNEQFF
TGCGCCAGCAGCCAGTCAGGGGGGACTAGCGGGAAAAATGAGCAGTTCTTC
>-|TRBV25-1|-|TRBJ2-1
CASGRPGALLQFF
TGTGCCAGCGGAAGACCAGGGGCCCTACTACAGTTCTTC
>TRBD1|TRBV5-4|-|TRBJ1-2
CASSLAGQGNGYTF
TGTGCCAGCAGCTTGGCGGGACAGGGGAATGGCTACACCTTC
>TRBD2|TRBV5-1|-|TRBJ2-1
CASSLGSGSVNEQFF
TGCGCCAGCAGCCTGGGCAGCGGGAGTGTCAATGAGCAGTTCTTC
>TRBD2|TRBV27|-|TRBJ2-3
CASSPLLAGEGDTQYF
TGTGCCAGCAGTCCTCTGCTAGCGGGAGAGGGGGATACGCAGTATTTT
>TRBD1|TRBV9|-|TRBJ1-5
CASSVEGTEGNQPQHF
TGTGCCAGCAGCGTAGAAGGGACAGAGGGCAATCAGCCCCAGCATTTT
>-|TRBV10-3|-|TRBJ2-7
CAIRMGAGSYEQYF
TGTGCCATCAGGATGGGGGCTGGCTCCTACGAGCAGTACTTC
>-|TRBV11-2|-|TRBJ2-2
CASRRQTNTGELFF
TGTGCCAGCAGGAGACAGACTAACACCGGGGAGCTGTTTTTT
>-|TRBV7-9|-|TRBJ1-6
CASSSQGGSFNSPLHF
TGTGCCAGCAGCTCGCAAGGGGGTTCATTCAATTCACCCCTCCACTTT
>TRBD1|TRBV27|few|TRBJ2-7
CASRTTQYDRGRYEQYF
TGTGCCAGCAGAACCACTCAATATGACAGGGGGCGGTACGAGCAGTACTTC
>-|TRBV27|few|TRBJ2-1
CASSSQAEQFF
TGTGCCAGCAGTAGTCAGGCTGAGCAGTTCTTC
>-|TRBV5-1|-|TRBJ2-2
CASNIGTNTGELFF
TGCGCCAGCAACATCGGGACGAACACCGGGGAGCTGTTTTTT
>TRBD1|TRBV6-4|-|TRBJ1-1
CASRGQGGTEAFF
TGTGCCAGCAGGGGACAGGGAGGGACTGAAGCTTTCTTT
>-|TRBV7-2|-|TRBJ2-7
CASSSESGNYEQYF
TGTGCCAGCAGCTCCGAGTCGGGAAACTACGAGCAGTACTTC
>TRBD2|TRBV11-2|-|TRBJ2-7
CASSLFLREVLDEQYF
TGTGCCAGCAGCTTATTCCTGCGGGAGGTCTTAGATGAGCAGTACTTC
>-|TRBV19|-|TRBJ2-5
CASTPGGQKSETQYF
TGTGCCAGTACCCCCGGGGGGCAGAAGTCGGAGACCCAGTACTTC
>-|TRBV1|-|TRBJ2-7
CTSSHRTGTRRYEQYF
TGCACCAGCAGCCATCGCACCGGGACAAGGAGGTACGAGCAGTACTTC
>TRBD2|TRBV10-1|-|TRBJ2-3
CASSGLAGPDTQYF
TGCGCCAGCAGTGGACTAGCGGGACCAGATACGCAGTATTTT
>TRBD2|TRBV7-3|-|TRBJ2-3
CASSLIPYPAAGGPGADTQYF
TGTGCCAGCAGCTTAATCCCCTACCCAGCAGCGGGAGGGCCCGGGGCAGATACGCAGTATTTT
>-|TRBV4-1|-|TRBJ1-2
CASSPYGGGYTF
TGCGCCAGCAGCCCCTACGGGGGTGGCTACACCTTC
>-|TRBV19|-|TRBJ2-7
CASSIGGGFSYEQYF
TGTGCCAGTAGTATTGGGGGCGGATTCTCCTACGAGCAGTACTTC
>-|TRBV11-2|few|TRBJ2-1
CASAHGYEQFF
TGTGCCAGCGCTCACGGGTATGAGCAGTTCTTC
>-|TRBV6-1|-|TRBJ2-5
CASSAPPGWETQYF
TGTGCCAGCAGTGCTCCCCCGGGGTGGGAGACCCAGTACTTC
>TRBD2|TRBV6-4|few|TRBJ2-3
CASSRLAETTDTQYF
TGTGCCAGCAGTCGACTAGCCGAAACCACAGATACGCAGTATTTT
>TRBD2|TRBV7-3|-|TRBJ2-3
CASSSGLAGVTDTQYF
TGTGCCAGCAGCTCGGGACTAGCGGGAGTGACAGATACGCAGTATTTT
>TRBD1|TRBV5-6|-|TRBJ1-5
CASSLAGGFNQPQHF
TGTGCCAGCAGCTTGGCAGGGGGTTTCAATCAGCCCCAGCATTTT
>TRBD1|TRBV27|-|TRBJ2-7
CASSLSGQGTYEQYF
TGTGCCAGCAGTTTATCGGGACAGGGAACTTACGAGCAGTACTTC
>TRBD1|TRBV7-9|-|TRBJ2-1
CASSLVGTGYNEQFF
TGTGCCAGCAGCTTAGTGGGGACAGGCTACAATGAGCAGTTCTTC
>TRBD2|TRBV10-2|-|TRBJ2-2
CATRLAGATGELFF
TGCGCCACCAGACTAGCGGGAGCGACCGGGGAGCTGTTTTTT
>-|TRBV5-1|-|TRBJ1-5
CASSLVPGNQPQHF
TGCGCCAGCAGCTTGGTTCCGGGAAATCAGCCCCAGCATTTT
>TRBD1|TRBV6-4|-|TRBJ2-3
CATAPGQGGTDTQYF
TGTGCCACAGCTCCGGGACAGGGGGGCACAGATACGCAGTATTTT
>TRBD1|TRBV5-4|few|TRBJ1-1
CASSPLTGFTEAFF
TGTGCCAGCAGCCCTCTGACAGGGTTCACTGAAGCTTTCTTT
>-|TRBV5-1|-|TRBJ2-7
CASSPPSYEQYF
TGCGCCAGCAGTCCCCCCTCCTACGAGCAGTACTTC
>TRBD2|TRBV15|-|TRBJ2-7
CATSRSGNYEQYF
TGTGCCACCAGCAGAAGCGGGAACTACGAGCAGTACTTC
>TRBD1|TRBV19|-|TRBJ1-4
CASSPGTATNEKLFF
TGTGCCAGTAGTCCCGGGACAGCAACTAATGAAAAACTGTTTTTT
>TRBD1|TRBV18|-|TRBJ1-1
CASSPSGTGGGTEAFF
TGTGCCAGCTCACCCTCCGGGACAGGGGGCGGCACTGAAGCTTTCTTT
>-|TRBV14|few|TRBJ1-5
CASSQQNSNQPQHF
TGTGCCAGCAGTCAACAGAATAGCAATCAGCCCCAGCATTTT
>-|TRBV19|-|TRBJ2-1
CASSTGRGQFF
TGTGCCAGTAGTACAGGGCGGGGGCAGTTCTTC
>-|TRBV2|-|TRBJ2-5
CASRWTDNTQETQYF
TGTGCCAGCAGGTGGACGGACAACACGCAAGAGACCCAGTACTTC
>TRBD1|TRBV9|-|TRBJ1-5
CASSAGTGVSNQPQHF
TGTGCCAGCAGCGCCGGGACAGGGGTTAGCAATCAGCCCCAGCATTTT
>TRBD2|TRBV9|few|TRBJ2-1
CASSARTSGRGSEQFF
TGTGCCAGCAGCGCCCGGACTAGCGGGAGAGGCAGTGAGCAGTTCTTC
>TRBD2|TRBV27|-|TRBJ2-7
CASSLSGSSGTYEQYF
TGTGCCAGCAGTTTATCAGGGAGTAGCGGGACCTACGAGCAGTACTTC